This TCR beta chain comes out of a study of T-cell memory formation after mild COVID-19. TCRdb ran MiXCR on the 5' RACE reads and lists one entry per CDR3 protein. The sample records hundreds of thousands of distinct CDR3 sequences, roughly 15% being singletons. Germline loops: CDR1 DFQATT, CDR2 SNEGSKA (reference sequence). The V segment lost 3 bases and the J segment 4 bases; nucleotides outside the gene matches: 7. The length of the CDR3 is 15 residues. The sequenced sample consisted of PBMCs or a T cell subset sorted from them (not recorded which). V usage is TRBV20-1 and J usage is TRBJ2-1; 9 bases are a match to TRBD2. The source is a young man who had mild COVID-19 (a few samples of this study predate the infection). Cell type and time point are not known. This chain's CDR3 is CSASEAGGPYNEQFF. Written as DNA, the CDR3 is TGCAGTGCTAGTGAAGCGGGGGGACCTTACAATGAGCAGTTCTTC.